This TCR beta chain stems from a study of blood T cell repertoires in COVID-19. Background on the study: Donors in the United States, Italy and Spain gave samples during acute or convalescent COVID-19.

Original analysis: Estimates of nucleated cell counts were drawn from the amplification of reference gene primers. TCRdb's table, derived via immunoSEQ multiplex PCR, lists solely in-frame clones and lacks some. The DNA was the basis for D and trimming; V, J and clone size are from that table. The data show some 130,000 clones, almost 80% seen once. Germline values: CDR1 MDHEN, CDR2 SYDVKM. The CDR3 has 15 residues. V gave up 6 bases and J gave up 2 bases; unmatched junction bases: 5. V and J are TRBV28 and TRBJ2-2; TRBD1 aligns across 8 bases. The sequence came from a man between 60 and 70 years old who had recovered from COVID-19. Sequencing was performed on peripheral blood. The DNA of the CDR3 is TGTGCCAGCAGGCTCGGGACAGGCAACACCGGGGAGCTGTTTTTT. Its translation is CASRLGTGNTGELFF. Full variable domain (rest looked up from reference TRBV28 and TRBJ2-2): DVKVTQSSRYLVKRTGEKVFLECVQDMDHENMFWYRQDPGLGLRLIYFSYDVKMKEKGDIPEGYSVSREKKERFSLILESASTNQTSMYLCASRLGTGNTGELFFGEGSRLTVL.